What follows are 20 T cell receptor beta chains derived from one specimen sequenced in a study of cytomegalovirus exposure and HLA in healthy donors. The PCR ran on 60 Vbeta and 13 Jbeta primers. TCRdb's copy holds only in-frame clones and misses some; the assay was immunoSEQ multiplex PCR. The profile shows 150,000 or so clones, about three quarters of them singletons. Sample: PBMCs. These receptors all come from a woman aged 35 to 49 in good health and CMV-seronegative.

This chain connects TRBV29-1 to TRBJ2-5; 9 nucleotides match TRBD2. V lost 6 bases and J lost 1; bases outside the gene matches: 3. Germline CDR1 reads SQVTM; CDR2 reads ANQGSEA. CDR3 length: 13 residues. The CDR3 DNA follows: TGCAGCGTCCGCGGGAGGGGCCAAGAGACCCAGTACTTC. It translates to CSVRGRGQETQYF.

V gene TRBV5-4 combines with J gene TRBJ2-5; D is ambiguous. Trimming took off 1 base at V and 3 bases at J, with 10 bases between the two ends. Germline lookup yields CDR1 SGHNT and CDR2 YYREEE (reference sequence). CDR3 size: 14 residues. The CDR3 nucleotides read TGTGCCAGCAGCTTGTGGAGTAGCAAAGAGACCCAGTACTTC. It specifies CASSLWSSKETQYF.

The chain has TRBV4-1 and TRBJ2-2; TRBD2 might be the D (5 bases). The CDR3 totals 17 residues. Germline CDR1 reads MGHRA; CDR2 reads YSYEKL. Trimming removed 2 bases at V and 7 bases at J, with 20 bases between. CDR3 nucleotide sequence: TGCGCCAGCAGCCAATCTATCCCCCCGGTAGCGATCGGGGAGCTGTTTTTT. Translated, it gives CASSQSIPPVAIGELFF.

This chain joins TRBV9 and TRBJ2-3, with 10 bases aligning to TRBD2. Losses at the gene ends were 2 bases for V and 2 bases for J; bases not matched to a gene: 2. The germline CDR1 and CDR2 sequences are SGDLS and YYNGEE. This CDR3 has 15 amino acids. The DNA for the CDR3 is TGTGCCAGCAGCGTCAGCGGGGGGGACACAGATACGCAGTATTTT. It encodes CASSVSGGDTDTQYF.

This rearrangement joins TRBV25-1 to TRBJ1-2, with D perhaps matching TRBD1 (6 bases). V was trimmed by 5 bases and J by 4 bases, leaving 23 bases between them. This CDR3 contains 17 residues. CDR1 and CDR2 from the germline V gene are MGHDK and SYGVNS. DNA for the CDR3: TGTGCCAGCAGTTATCCACAGGGTAATGATTACGGCTATGGCTACACCTTC. As protein: CASSYPQGNDYGYGYTF.

The gene calls are TRBV5-6 and TRBJ2-1; possibly TRBD1 for D (5 bases). Germline-derived CDR1 and CDR2 are SGHDT and YYEEEE. V was clipped by 2 bases and J by 7 bases, with 13 bases between them. This CDR3 is built from 14 residues. The CDR3 nucleotides are TGTGCCAGCAGCTTAGGGGTCGTGGGAAATGAGCAGTTCTTC. Encoded protein: CASSLGVVGNEQFF. Full variable domain (rest looked up from reference TRBV5-6 and TRBJ2-1): DAGVTQSPTHLIKTRGQQVTLRCSPKSGHDTVSWYQQALGQGPQFIFQYYEEEERQRGNFPDRFSGHQFPNYSSELNVNALLLGDSALYLCASSLGVVGNEQFFGPGTRLTVL.

This chain connects TRBV7-8 to TRBJ1-2; maybe TRBD1 (6 bases). Trimming cost V 1 base and J 4 bases, with 13 bases left between them. CDR1 is SGHVS, CDR2 FQNEAQ, per germline. The CDR3 length is 15 residues. Here the CDR3 reads CASSLGGRRSYGYTF. The CDR3 nucleotides read TGTGCCAGCAGCTTAGGGGGGCGACGTTCCTATGGCTACACCTTC.

The chain uses TRBV19 and TRBJ1-1; weak D call: TRBD1 (5 bases). V lost 2 bases and J 1 base, leaving 11 bases between the germline ends. The CDR3 runs to 15 residues. In germline, CDR1 is LNHDA, CDR2 SQIVND (reference sequence). CDR3 protein: CASSIIRARNTEAFF. In nucleotides, the CDR3 is TGTGCCAGTAGTATAATCAGGGCTCGGAACACTGAAGCTTTCTTT. Combining the CDR3 with reference TRBV19 and TRBJ1-1 gives the whole variable domain DGGITQSPKYLFRKEGQNVTLSCEQNLNHDAMYWYRQDPGQGLRLIYYSQIVNDFQKGDIAEGYSVSREKKESFPLTVTSAQKNPTAFYLCASSIIRARNTEAFFGQGTRLTVV.

V usage is TRBV4-1 and J usage is TRBJ2-7; D perhaps matches TRBD1 (5 bases). Trimming stripped 5 bases from V and 5 bases from J, with 13 bases between. The CDR3 totals 13 residues. Germline V lookup: CDR1 MGHRA, CDR2 YSYEKL. Here the CDR3 reads CASSKQGMDEQYF. The CDR3 region has the DNA TGCGCCAGCAGCAAGCAGGGTATGGACGAGCAGTACTTC.

DNA for the CDR3: TGTGCCAGCAGCCAACAGGGGGCCTATGGAAACACCATATATTTT. This sequence encodes CASSQQGAYGNTIYF. The gene calls are TRBV14 and TRBJ1-3, with 8 bases matching TRBD1. Germline V CDR1 and CDR2: SGHDN, FVKESK. V gave up 2 bases and J gave up 3 bases; unmatched junction bases: 3. This CDR3 contains 15 residues.

This clone was counted a few times. The genes are TRBV6-1 and TRBJ1-4, with 10 positions matching TRBD1. The CDR3 is made up of 15 amino acids. With V trimmed by 5 bases and J by 6 bases, 6 bases remained unmatched. The germline CDR1 and CDR2 sequences are MNHNS and SASEGT. The CDR3 sequence is CASSFRTGGYEKLFF. CDR3 sequence (DNA): TGTGCCAGCAGTTTCCGGACAGGGGGATATGAAAAACTGTTTTTT.

This clone occurred a few times. The genes are TRBV19 and TRBJ2-5, with 12 bases aligning to TRBD1. J lost 4 bases, V lost 3 bases, and 6 bases had no gene match. From germline, CDR1 is LNHDA and CDR2 SQIVND (reference sequence). CDR3 size: 16 residues. The CDR3 loop is CASSMGTGGGGETQYF. Written as DNA, the CDR3 is TGTGCCAGTAGTATGGGGACAGGGGGCGGGGGAGAGACCCAGTACTTC.

The V gene is TRBV30, the J gene TRBJ1-1, with a possible D match to TRBD1 (5 bases). The CDR3 extends over 13 amino acids. V lost 6 bases to trimming and J lost 5 bases, with 16 bases between them. The germline CDR1 and CDR2 sequences are GTSNPN and SVGIG (reference sequence). The CDR3 region has the DNA TGTGCCTGCCAGGGTTTTGGGAGGACTGAAGCTTTCTTT. Translated, it gives CACQGFGRTEAFF.

The chain combines TRBV7-8 with TRBJ1-2; the D is unclear. The V end was cut by 0 bases, the J end by 4 bases, with 12 bases between. Germline assignment: CDR1 SGHVS and CDR2 FQNEAQ. The CDR3 runs 15 residues. CDR3 protein: CASSLAPRSIYGYTF. The CDR3 nucleotides read TGTGCCAGCAGCTTAGCCCCCAGATCCATCTATGGCTACACCTTC.

The chain couples TRBV5-1 to TRBJ1-1; D is unresolved. This CDR3 contains 14 residues. CDR1 SGHRS and CDR2 YFSETQ come from the germline V gene. V was cut by 0 bases and J by 0 bases, with 6 bases left in between. In DNA, the CDR3 is TGCGCCAGCAGCTTGGCCAGGATGAACACTGAAGCTTTCTTT. Amino acid sequence: CASSLARMNTEAFF. The entire variable domain, with the rest obtained from reference TRBV5-1 and TRBJ1-1, is as follows: KAGVTQTPRYLIKTRGQQVTLSCSPISGHRSVSWYQQTPGQGLQFLFEYFSETQRNKGNFPGRFSGRQFSNSRSEMNVSTLELGDSALYLCASSLARMNTEAFFGQGTRLTVV.

The chain combines TRBV6-4 with TRBJ2-7; D unresolved. This CDR3 is 14 amino acids long. Trimming stripped 3 bases from V and 4 bases from J, with 13 bases between. Germline V gene lookup returns CDR1 MRHNA and CDR2 SNTAGT. CDR3 nucleotides: TGTGCCAGCAGTGAAGAGGAAGGTCTTTACGAGCAGTACTTC. This translates into CASSEEEGLYEQYF.

The chain combines TRBV12-1 with TRBJ1-1; the table's D call, TRBD1, has no DNA check behind it. TRBV12-1 has pseudogene status. The CDR3 consists of 15 residues. CDR3 protein: CASSFPRGRFTEAFF. As DNA, the CDR3 is TGTGCCAGCAGCTTTCCCAGGGGGAGATTCACTGAAGCTTTCTTT.

The V call is TRBV29-1, the J call TRBJ2-7; 8 bases are shared with TRBD1. The CDR3 is made up of 14 amino acids. Germline CDR1 and CDR2: SQVTM and ANQGSEA. Trimming at V came to 6 bases and at J to 0 bases, leaving 7 bases not matched to a gene. CDR3 protein: CSVNRQGYSYEQYF. DNA of the CDR3: TGCAGCGTGAACCGACAGGGGTACTCCTACGAGCAGTACTTC.

This chain links TRBV29-1 with TRBJ2-3; perhaps TRBD2 as D (6 bases). Trimming stripped 6 bases from V and 3 bases from J, with 19 bases between. Germline values: CDR1 SQVTM, CDR2 ANQGSEA. CDR3 size: 15 residues. CDR3 nucleotides: TGCAGCGTCCCCACAGGAGGGGTACGGACAGATACGCAGTATTTT. Its protein is CSVPTGGVRTDTQYF.

This clone was seen a handful of times. This same CDR3 is encoded by further DNA sequences in the sample. The chain recombines TRBV5-1 with TRBJ1-5, with D unresolved. The V and J ends lost 2 bases and 0 bases respectively, with 9 bases between them. This CDR3 has 15 residues. Germline-derived CDR1 and CDR2 are SGHRS and YFSETQ. Here the CDR3 reads CASSLSGNSNQPQHF. CDR3 nucleotide sequence: TGCGCCAGCAGCTTAAGCGGCAATAGCAATCAGCCCCAGCATTTT.